The 21 T cell receptor beta chains below were found in one sample sequenced in a study of blood T cell repertoires in COVID-19 (dated by TCRdb to 2020 to 2021). Receptors were amplified or captured by the immunoSEQ multiplex PCR assay. TCRdb obtained this table from immuneACCESS and retained in-frame rearrangements with V and J assigned. These tables miss some clones; where compared with another copy, unresolved V genes account for less than half of the shortfall, and the remainder is unexplained. Recorded for this sample are 200,000 or so clones; over 70% of them occurred a single time. The ten most abundant clones make up 17% of the sample. Sequencing was carried out using peripheral blood. The receptors were sampled from a man aged 60-69 years with active or convalescent COVID-19.

A single count supports this clone. The genes are TRBV5-1 and TRBJ2-5; TRBD2 is a possible D gene (5 bases). Trimming cost V 4 bases and J 1 base, with 20 bases left between them. Germline-derived CDR1 and CDR2 are SGHRS and YFSETQ. This CDR3 contains 17 residues. In DNA, the CDR3 is TGCGCCAGCAGCGGAGGAAGGAGTCGTACCCCCCAAGAGACCCAGTACTTC. It codes for CASSGGRSRTPQETQYF.

V and J are TRBV6-5 and TRBJ2-5, with D possibly TRBD2 on 6 matching bases. The germline V and J ends were trimmed by 7 bases and 2 bases, with 17 bases remaining between them. CDR3 length: 15 residues. Germline loops: CDR1 MNHEY, CDR2 SVGAGI. The CDR3: CASTQTRRVQETQYF. CDR3 in DNA: TGTGCCAGCACCCAGACTAGGCGGGTGCAAGAGACCCAGTACTTC.

The chain carries TRBV4-1 and TRBJ1-4, with D uncertain. The V and J ends lost 0 bases and 8 bases respectively, with 4 bases between them. The germline V gene encodes CDR1 MGHRA and CDR2 YSYEKL. This CDR3 is built from 12 residues. The CDR3 DNA sequence: TGCGCCAGCAGCCAAGACGAGGAAAAACTGTTTTTT. Protein sequence: CASSQDEEKLFF.

V gene TRBV9 combines with J gene TRBJ1-3; 8 positions agree with TRBD1. Trimming removed 4 bases from V and 4 bases from J; junction bases left unmatched: 7. From germline, CDR1 is SGDLS and CDR2 YYNGEE. The CDR3 consists of 15 residues. In DNA, the CDR3 is TGTGCCAGCAGCAGAGACAGGGGAGCCGGAAACACCATATATTTT. Its translation: CASSRDRGAGNTIYF.

The CDR3 sequence: CASSLSKGQETQYF. The CDR3 nucleotides are TGCGCCAGCAGCTTGTCGAAGGGGCAAGAGACCCAGTACTTC. The V call is TRBV5-1, the J call TRBJ2-5; tentatively, D is TRBD1 (5 bases). This CDR3 comprises 14 residues. V was shortened by 1 base and J by 2 bases, with 9 bases between the two germline ends. Germline V CDR1 and CDR2: SGHRS, YFSETQ.

The chain couples TRBV20-1 to TRBJ2-1; tentative D call: TRBD2 (5 bases). The CDR3 length is 11 residues. Deletions cut 6 bases from V and 8 bases from J, with 11 bases between. CDR1 is DFQATT and CDR2 is SNEGSKA in the germline V gene (reference sequence). The CDR3 DNA sequence: TGCAGTGCCCGTGGACTTCATGAGCAGTTCTTC. This gives the protein CSARGLHEQFF.

This chain uses TRBV6-5 with TRBJ2-7, with 7 bases fitting TRBD1. The CDR3 consists of 15 residues. Germline trimming cut 5 bases from V and 7 bases from J; bases unmatched to any gene: 14. Per the germline V gene, CDR1 is MNHEY and CDR2 is SVGAGI. Here the CDR3 reads CASSPGTEWVGEQYF. CDR3 in DNA: TGTGCCAGCAGTCCCGGGACAGAATGGGTGGGGGAGCAGTACTTC.

This clone was detected once. The CDR3 region has the DNA TGTGCCAGCAGCGGGGACAGGCGTGCGTCTGAGCAGTTCTTC. This gives the protein CASSGDRRASEQFF. The chain has TRBV5-6 and TRBJ2-1; 8 bases agree with TRBD1. This CDR3 spans 14 amino acids. Per the germline V gene, CDR1 is SGHDT and CDR2 is YYEEEE. Trimming took 4 bases from V and 9 from J; bases not matched to a gene: 9.

This chain uses TRBV5-5 with TRBJ1-2; D gene uncertain. Germline V gene sequence: CDR1 SGHKS, CDR2 YYEKEE (reference sequence). This CDR3 has 15 amino acids. V lost 3 bases, J lost 2 bases, and 14 bases lay in between. Here the CDR3 DNA reads TGTGCCAGCAGCTCCCGACAAGCCCTGAACTATGGCTACACCTTC. This translates into CASSSRQALNYGYTF.

J is TRBJ2-3 and V is TRBV18; TRBD2 matches at 7 bases. Losses at the gene ends were 4 bases for V and 5 bases for J; bases not matched to a gene: 12. Germline-derived CDR1 and CDR2 are KGHSH and LQKENI. The CDR3 runs 16 residues. DNA of the CDR3: TGTGCCAGCTCACAGACAGCGGGAAGAGGTATAGATACGCAGTATTTT. This sequence encodes CASSQTAGRGIDTQYF.

This chain joins TRBV10-3 and TRBJ2-2, with 8 nucleotides matching TRBD2. Losses at the gene ends were 4 bases for V and 6 bases for J; bases not matched to a gene: 7. Germline CDR1 ENHRY, CDR2 SYGVKD. The CDR3 totals 15 residues. CDR3: CAISAGTSYAGELFF. The DNA of the CDR3 is TGTGCCATCAGTGCCGGGACTAGTTATGCCGGGGAGCTGTTTTTT.

V and J are TRBV28 and TRBJ2-7, with 9 nucleotides matching TRBD1. This CDR3 has 17 amino acids. CDR1 is MDHEN, CDR2 SYDVKM, per germline. J lost 0 bases, V lost 3 bases, and 9 bases had no gene match. The CDR3: CASSFPGTGSSSYEQYF. The CDR3 DNA follows: TGTGCCAGCAGTTTCCCCGGGACAGGGTCGAGCTCCTACGAGCAGTACTTC.

This clone was counted a single time. The chain joins TRBV11-2 to TRBJ2-1, with a possible D match to TRBD1 (6 bases). V gave up 5 bases and J gave up 0 bases, with 11 bases separating them. The CDR3 is 15 amino acids. CDR1 is SGHAT and CDR2 is FQNNGV in the germline V gene. The CDR3 region is CASSHGQSSYNEQFF. CDR3 nucleotide sequence: TGTGCCAGCAGCCACGGACAGAGCTCCTACAATGAGCAGTTCTTC.

The genes are TRBV5-1 and TRBJ2-7; TRBD1 matches at 7 bases. Germline lookup yields CDR1 SGHRS and CDR2 YFSETQ. The CDR3 is made up of 13 amino acids. J gave up 4 bases and V 4 bases, and 5 bases lay outside the gene matches. The CDR3 DNA sequence: TGCGCCAGCAGCCGGGGACAGATTTACGAGCAGTACTTC. Protein: CASSRGQIYEQYF.

The V gene is TRBV2, the J gene TRBJ2-3; D not certain. The length of the CDR3 is 14 residues. Trimming left V 6 bases short and J 0 bases short, with 10 bases between. Germline lookup yields CDR1 SNHLY and CDR2 FYNNEI. This chain's CDR3 is CASRSDFSTDTQYF. CDR3 nucleotides: TGTGCCAGCAGATCAGACTTTAGCACAGATACGCAGTATTTT.

The chain combines TRBV6-5 with TRBJ2-7, with 11 bases identical to TRBD2. J lost 4 bases, V lost 6 bases, and 8 bases had no gene match. The CDR3 runs 15 residues. Germline-derived CDR1 and CDR2 are MNHEY and SVGAGI. The CDR3 DNA sequence: TGTGCCAGCAGGGAGTCCGGGACTAGCGGTTACGAGCAGTACTTC. Translating it yields CASRESGTSGYEQYF.

The chain is built from TRBV7-2 and TRBJ1-6; D is unclear. V dropped 1 base and J dropped 5 bases, with 9 bases sitting between them. In germline, CDR1 is SGHTA, CDR2 FQGNSA. The CDR3 covers 15 residues. DNA for the CDR3: TGTGCCAGCAGCTTAGGTGTCTCTAATAATTCACCCCTCCACTTT. It yields the protein CASSLGVSNNSPLHF.

The rearrangement uses TRBV12-3 or TRBV12-4 and TRBJ1-2; 8 bases agree with TRBD1. V dropped 6 bases and J dropped 5; count of bases not matched to a gene: 5. The CDR3 is made up of 13 amino acids. The CDR3 here is CASSADRDYGYTF. The CDR3 DNA reads TGTGCCAGCAGCGCGGACAGGGATTATGGCTACACCTTC.

The J gene is TRBJ2-2, the V gene TRBV9; tentative D call: TRBD1 (6 bases). V lost 2 bases, J lost 1 base, and 15 bases lay in between. Per germline, CDR1 SGDLS and CDR2 YYNGEE. This CDR3 has 17 amino acids. CDR3 coding DNA: TGTGCCAGCAGCGTGGATCAACAGGGAATGAACACCGGGGAGCTGTTTTTT. Translated, it gives CASSVDQQGMNTGELFF.

This clone was seen only once. The chain links TRBV6-6 to TRBJ1-2; TRBD1 matches at 8 bases. This CDR3 region has 14 residues. The ends lost 2 bases at V and 8 bases at J; junction bases unmatched: 7. The germline V gene has CDR1 MNHNY and CDR2 SVGAGI (reference sequence). The CDR3, as DNA: TGTGCCAGCAGTTACAACTCAGGGGGCGGGGGCTACACCTTC. Residues: CASSYNSGGGGYTF.

The rearrangement joins TRBV25-1 to TRBJ1-1; D is unresolved. Looked up from germline, CDR1 is MGHDK and CDR2 is SYGVNS. V shed 4 bases and J shed 7 bases, with 7 bases lying between them. The CDR3 sequence is 11 residues long. The CDR3 region is CASSGALEAFF. CDR3 nucleotides: TGTGCCAGCAGTGGGGCTCTTGAAGCTTTCTTT. Using reference TRBV25-1 and TRBJ1-1 for the parts outside the CDR3, the full variable domain is EADIYQTPRYLVIGTGKKITLECSQTMGHDKMYWYQQDPGMELHLIHYSYGVNSTEKGDLSSESTVSRIRTEHFPLTLESARPSHTSQYLCASSGALEAFFGQGTRLTVV.